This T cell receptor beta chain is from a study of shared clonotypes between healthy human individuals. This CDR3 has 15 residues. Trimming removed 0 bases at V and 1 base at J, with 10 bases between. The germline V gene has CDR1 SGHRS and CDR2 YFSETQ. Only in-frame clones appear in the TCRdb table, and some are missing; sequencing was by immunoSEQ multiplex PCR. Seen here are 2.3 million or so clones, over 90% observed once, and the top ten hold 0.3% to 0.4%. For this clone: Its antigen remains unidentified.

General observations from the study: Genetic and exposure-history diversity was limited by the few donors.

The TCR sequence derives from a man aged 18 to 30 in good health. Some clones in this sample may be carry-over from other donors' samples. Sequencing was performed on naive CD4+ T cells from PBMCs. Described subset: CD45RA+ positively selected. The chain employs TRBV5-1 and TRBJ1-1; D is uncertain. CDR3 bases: TGCGCCAGCAGCTTGGATGGACGGTGGAACACTGAAGCTTTCTTT. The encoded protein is CASSLDGRWNTEAFF.